This T cell receptor beta chain was observed in a study of OX40 agonist ivuxolimab in advanced cancers. Clones were read by immunoSEQ multiplex PCR, and TCRdb kept only the in-frame ones, dropping some. The sample has 65,000 to 70,000 clones; around 90% are singletons. The CDR3 length is 15 residues. Germline V gene sequence: CDR1 MNHEY, CDR2 SVGAGI. V shed 6 bases, J shed 7 bases, and the junction held 8 bases outside the gene matches. The source is an adult with an advanced solid tumor such as melanoma, head and neck, liver or kidney cancer. This chain connects TRBV6-5 to TRBJ2-5; the match to TRBD2 covers 13 bases. Sequencing was performed on CD4+ or CD8+ T cells sorted from blood, taken in a trial of the OX40 agonist ivuxolimab. In DNA form, the CDR3 reads TGTGCCAGCAGACCGGGACTAGCGGGACGGGGGACCCAGTACTTC. Translated: CASRPGLAGRGTQYF.